This T cell receptor beta chain stems from a study of PD-1 blockade in classical Hodgkin lymphoma. Profiling relied on immunoSEQ multiplex PCR, and the TCRdb table lists in-frame clones only, not all of them. Seen here are 20,000 to 25,000 clones, around 80% observed once, and the top ten hold roughly 16%. In every patient, relapse followed autologous stem cell transplantation, while exposure to brentuximab vedotin differed. Patients reached a best response of complete response, partial response or progressive disease. Overall study results and limits: While CD8+ TCR diversity did not rise significantly by C4D1, CD4+ TCR diversity did.

This clone was observed a few times. Its antigen remains unidentified. The receptor comes from a human donor with classical Hodgkin lymphoma. Sample: peripheral blood mononuclear cells (PBMCs), taken before the second cycle of nivolumab.

The CDR3 coding sequence is TGTGCCAGCAGTGACTTAGGCCCAGCGGATACGCAGTATTTT. Translated: CASSDLGPADTQYF. This sequence joins TRBV6-4 and TRBJ2-3; D not certain. The CDR3 totals 14 residues. Germline V gene sequence: CDR1 MRHNA, CDR2 SNTAGT. V lost 1 base and J 6 bases, leaving 11 bases between the germline ends.